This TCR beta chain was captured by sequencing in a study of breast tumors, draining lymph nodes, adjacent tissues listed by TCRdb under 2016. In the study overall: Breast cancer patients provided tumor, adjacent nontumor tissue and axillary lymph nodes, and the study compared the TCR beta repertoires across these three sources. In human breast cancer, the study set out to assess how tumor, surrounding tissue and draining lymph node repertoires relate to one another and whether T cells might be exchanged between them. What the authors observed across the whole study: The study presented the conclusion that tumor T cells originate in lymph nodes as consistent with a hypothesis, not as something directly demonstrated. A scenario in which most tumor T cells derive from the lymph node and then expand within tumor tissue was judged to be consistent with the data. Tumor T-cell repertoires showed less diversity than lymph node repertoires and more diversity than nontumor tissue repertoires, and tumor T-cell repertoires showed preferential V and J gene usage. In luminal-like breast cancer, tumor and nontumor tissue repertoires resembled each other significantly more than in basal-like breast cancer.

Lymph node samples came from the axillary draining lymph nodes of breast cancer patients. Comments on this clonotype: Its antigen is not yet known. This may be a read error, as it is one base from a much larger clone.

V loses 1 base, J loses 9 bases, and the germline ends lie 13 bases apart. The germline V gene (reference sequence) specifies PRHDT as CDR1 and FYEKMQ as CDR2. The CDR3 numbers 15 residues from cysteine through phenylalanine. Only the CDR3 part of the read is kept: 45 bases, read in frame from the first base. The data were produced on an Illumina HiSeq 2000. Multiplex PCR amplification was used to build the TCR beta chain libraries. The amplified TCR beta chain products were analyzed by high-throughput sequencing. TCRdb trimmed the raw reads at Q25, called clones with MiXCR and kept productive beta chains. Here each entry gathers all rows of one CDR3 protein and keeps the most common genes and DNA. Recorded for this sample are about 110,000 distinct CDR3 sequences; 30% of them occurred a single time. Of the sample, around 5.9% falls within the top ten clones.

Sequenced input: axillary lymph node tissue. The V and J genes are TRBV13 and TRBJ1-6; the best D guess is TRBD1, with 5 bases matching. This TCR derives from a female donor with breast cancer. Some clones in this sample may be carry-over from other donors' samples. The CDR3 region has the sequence CASSLVSETASPLHF. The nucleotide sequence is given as TGTGCCAGCAGCTTAGTTTCCGAGACAGCTTCACCCCTCCACTTT.